The subject of this entry is one T cell receptor (beta chain). The antigen is undetermined. Via MiXCR, TCRdb re-called the 5' RACE reads, giving one row per CDR3 protein. Among about 440,000 distinct CDR3 sequences listed, 20% were seen once. This entry comes from a study of T-cell memory formation after mild COVID-19. The overall study: There were largely donor-specific TCR clusters. Study-level results: The study found balanced CD4/CD8 in clones contracting day 15 to 85 and a CD4+ lean in later expanders.

The CDR3 consists of 13 residues. The germline CDR1 and CDR2 sequences are SGHRS and YFSETQ. Trimming removed 4 bases at V and 2 bases at J, with 9 bases between. This sequence joins TRBV5-1 and TRBJ2-5, with D perhaps TRBD2 (5 bases). The source material was PBMCs or a T cell subset sorted from them (not recorded which). The receptor's source is an adult woman who had mild COVID-19 (a few samples of this study predate the infection). Cell type and time point are not known. Written as DNA, the CDR3 is TGCGCCAGCAGCGAGGGTCTACAAGAGACCCAGTACTTC. Its translation: CASSEGLQETQYF.